This T cell receptor beta chain was sequenced during a study of T cells in Graves' hyperthyroidism and ophthalmopathy. In the study overall: Before treatment of any kind, peripheral blood was taken at initial diagnosis.

CDR3 length equals 12 residues. Germline CDR1 DFQATT, CDR2 SNEGSKA (reference sequence). Trimming removed 5 bases from V and 0 bases from J, with 8 bases in between. The investigators amplified TCR beta CDR3 regions from RNA transcripts. Primed by the HTBI set, a first-round RT-PCR was run on the TCR CDR3. TCRdb used MiXCR to reprocess the multiplex PCR reads, holding one entry per CDR3 protein. This sample has about 300,000 distinct CDR3 sequences; roughly 18% occur once, and the top ten carry just under 40%. This clonotype has ten or more counts. Specimen: blood. This rearrangement joins TRBV20-1 to TRBJ2-7; the D is unclear. The sequence was obtained from a man aged 50 to 59 with Graves' ophthalmopathy. CDR3 DNA: TGCAGTGCTCCCGATTACTCCTACGAGCAGTACTTC. It codes for CSAPDYSYEQYF.